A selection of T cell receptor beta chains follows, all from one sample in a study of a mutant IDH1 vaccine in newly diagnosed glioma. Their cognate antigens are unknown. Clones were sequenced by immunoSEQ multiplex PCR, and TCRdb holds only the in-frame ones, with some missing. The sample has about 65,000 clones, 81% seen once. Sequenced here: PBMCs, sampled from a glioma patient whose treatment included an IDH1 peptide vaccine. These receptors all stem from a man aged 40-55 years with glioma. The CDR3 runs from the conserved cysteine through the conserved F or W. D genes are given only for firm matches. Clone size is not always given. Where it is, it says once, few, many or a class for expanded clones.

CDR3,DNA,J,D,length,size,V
CASSEVAGGYNEQFF,TGTGCCAGCAGCGAAGTAGCGGGAGGCTACAATGAGCAGTTCTTC,TRBJ2-1,TRBD2,15,once,TRBV7-2
CASRSSGSSYEQYF,TGTGCCAGCAGGTCTAGCGGGAGTTCCTACGAGCAGTACTTC,TRBJ2-7,TRBD2,14,.,TRBV28
CASSKGQGDYEQYF,TGTGCCAGTAGTAAAGGACAGGGCGACTACGAGCAGTACTTC,TRBJ2-7,TRBD1,14,.,TRBV19
CASSYDEQYF,TGTGCCAGCAGTTACGACGAGCAGTACTTC,TRBJ2-7,.,10,.,TRBV6-1
CASSFVPGGSSYNEQFF,TGTGCCAGCAGCTTCGTCCCGGGAGGGAGCTCCTACAATGAGCAGTTCTTC,TRBJ2-1,TRBD2,17,.,TRBV7-2
CASRADRERDGYTF,TGTGCCAGCAGGGCGGACAGGGAGAGGGATGGCTACACCTTC,TRBJ1-2,TRBD1,14,.,TRBV6-6
CASSPLSGSRGNEQFF,TGTGCCAGCTCACCCCTTAGCGGGTCTCGGGGCAATGAGCAGTTCTTC,TRBJ2-1,TRBD2,16,.,TRBV18
CASSPSQSFSGANVLTF,TGTGCCAGCAGCCCCTCGCAATCCTTCTCTGGGGCCAACGTCCTGACTTTC,TRBJ2-6,.,17,.,TRBV9
CASSLGPDPRKYF,TGTGCCAGCAGCTTAGGTCCGGACCCCCGTAAGTACTTC,TRBJ2-7,.,13,once,TRBV7-9
CASSRGQGVSYNEQFF,TGCGCCAGCAGCCGTGGACAGGGGGTATCCTACAATGAGCAGTTCTTC,TRBJ2-1,TRBD1,16,.,TRBV5-1
CASSLVGAGTSYEQYF,TGTGCCAGCAGCTTAGTGGGAGCGGGGACCTCCTACGAGCAGTACTTC,TRBJ2-7,TRBD2,16,.,TRBV7-2
CASSLNAAGSLQETQYF,TGTGCCAGCAGCTTAAATGCGGCCGGCTCCCTCCAAGAGACCCAGTACTTC,TRBJ2-5,.,17,once,TRBV11-1
CAWSGGAAVGHQPQHF,TGTGCCTGGAGTGGGGGGGCGGCAGTTGGTCATCAGCCCCAGCATTTT,TRBJ1-5,.,16,once,TRBV30
CASTDRWDTEAFF,TGTGCCAGTACCGACAGGTGGGACACTGAAGCTTTCTTT,TRBJ1-1,.,13,.,TRBV19
CASSLAGGPYEQYF,TGTGCCAGCAGCTTAGCGGGGGGCCCCTACGAGCAGTACTTC,TRBJ2-7,.,14,.,TRBV11-2
CASVERETYTDTQYF,TGTGCCAGCGTGGAGCGGGAGACATACACAGATACGCAGTATTTT,TRBJ2-3,TRBD2,15,.,TRBV2
CASSTDRLRGNEQFF,TGCGCCAGCAGTACCGACAGACTTAGAGGCAATGAGCAGTTCTTC,TRBJ2-1,.,15,.,TRBV5-1
CASSLPKRYNEQFF,TGCGCCAGCAGCCTACCTAAACGCTACAATGAGCAGTTCTTC,TRBJ2-1,.,14,.,TRBV4-1
CASSPLPFYEQYF,TGTGCCAGCAGCCCACTCCCTTTCTACGAGCAGTACTTC,TRBJ2-7,.,13,once,TRBV7-2
CASSQDRAVSGNTIYF,TGCGCCAGCAGCCAAGATCGGGCGGTTTCTGGAAACACCATATATTTT,TRBJ1-3,.,16,.,TRBV4-3
CASSLFQGASNQPQHF,TGTGCCAGCAGCTTATTCCAGGGGGCGAGCAATCAGCCCCAGCATTTT,TRBJ1-5,TRBD1,16,.,TRBV7-9
CASRTTGGRAGELFF,TGTGCCAGCAGAACTACAGGGGGCCGGGCCGGGGAGCTGTTTTTT,TRBJ2-2,TRBD1,15,once,TRBV7-2
CASSQTTDYRMNTEAFF,TGCGCCAGCAGCCAAACTACGGACTACCGCATGAACACTGAAGCTTTCTTT,TRBJ1-1,.,17,.,TRBV4-3
CSAYTGEQYF,TGCAGTGCGTATACTGGAGAGCAGTACTTC,TRBJ2-7,.,10,.,TRBV20-1
CASSLGGSSNEQFF,TGCGCCAGCAGCTTGGGGGGGTCCAGCAATGAGCAGTTCTTC,TRBJ2-1,.,14,.,TRBV5-1
CASRAGKGLFYEQYF,TGTGCCAGCCGGGCAGGGAAGGGTCTGTTCTACGAGCAGTACTTC,TRBJ2-7,.,15,.,TRBV7-2
CAIRTSGGESYNEQFF,TGTGCCATACGGACTAGCGGGGGCGAATCCTACAATGAGCAGTTCTTC,TRBJ2-1,TRBD2,16,.,TRBV2